The 12 T cell receptor beta chains below come from one sample, sequenced in a study of vaccination and CD4 T cells after COVID-19. Treatment: roughly 11-day PBMC culture with coronavirus spike peptide pools or control peptides (ViraFEST assay). It was before the COVID-19 pandemic (2011-2018) that the unexposed donor's CD4+ T cells were collected. These receptors have no identified antigens. Once obtained from cultured CD4+ T cells, the DNA was sequenced using the Oncomine TCR Beta short-read assay. Each CDR3 protein gets one entry after TCRdb re-called the PCR reads with MiXCR. The table shows approximately 9,500 distinct CDR3 sequences, with 48% occurring only once. The material sequenced was CD4+ T cells from blood, cultured in vitro. The receptors shown here come from a human donor in good health.

The rearrangement joins TRBV5-1 to TRBJ1-1, with D possibly matching TRBD1 (6 bases). This CDR3 is 14 amino acids long. V was clipped by 4 bases and J by 0 bases, with 10 bases between them. Per the germline V gene, CDR1 is SGHRS and CDR2 is YFSETQ. CDR3 sequence: CASSLGTLNTEAFF. The CDR3 DNA reads as TGCGCCAGCAGCCTCGGGACACTGAACACTGAAGCTTTCTTT.

V usage is TRBV20-1 and J usage is TRBJ2-3, with unresolved D. The CDR3 loop spans 15 amino acids. V was cut by 3 bases and J by 4 bases, with 17 bases left in between. Germline V gives CDR1 DFQATT, CDR2 SNEGSKA (reference sequence). CDR3 DNA: TGCAGTGCTAGCCGCCCCTCCTCTGCGGCAGATACGCAGTATTTT. It is translated as CSASRPSSAADTQYF.

The chain links TRBV5-1 to TRBJ1-6; D is uncertain. V was trimmed by 1 base and J by 7 bases, leaving 9 bases between them. This CDR3 contains 14 residues. The germline CDR1 and CDR2 sequences are SGHRS and YFSETQ. CDR3 loop: CASSLRSLNSPLHF. The CDR3 nucleotides are TGCGCCAGCAGCTTGCGCAGCTTAAATTCACCCCTCCACTTT. Full variable domain (remainder filled in from reference TRBV5-1 and TRBJ1-6): KAGVTQTPRYLIKTRGQQVTLSCSPISGHRSVSWYQQTPGQGLQFLFEYFSETQRNKGNFPGRFSGRQFSNSRSEMNVSTLELGDSALYLCASSLRSLNSPLHFGNGTRLTVT.

This clonotype was counted a single time. V gene TRBV10-1 combines with J gene TRBJ2-1, with D tentatively TRBD2 (6 bases). The ends were cut back, 6 bases at V and 6 bases at J, with 18 bases in the middle. There are 15 residues in the CDR3. In germline, CDR1 is WNHNN, CDR2 SYGVQD (reference sequence). The CDR3 is CASRAGRGAPNEQFF. CDR3 DNA sequence: TGCGCCAGCAGGGCGGGGCGGGGAGCCCCCAATGAGCAGTTCTTC.

V gene TRBV7-6 combines with J gene TRBJ2-4; possible D gene TRBD1, 5 bases. Germline loops: CDR1 SGHVS, CDR2 FNYEAQ. The CDR3 loop spans 16 amino acids. V lost 5 bases and J 8 bases, leaving 22 bases between the germline ends. The CDR3 region has the DNA TGTGCCAGCAGCCGCAGGGATCCCCTTAGCAGATACATTCAGTACTTC. This encodes CASSRRDPLSRYIQYF.

The chain joins TRBV6-5 to TRBJ1-1; 7 bases agree with TRBD1. In germline, CDR1 is MNHEY, CDR2 SVGAGI. The CDR3 runs to 15 residues. Trimming cost V 3 bases and J 3 bases; bases outside gene matches: 7. CDR3 DNA: TGTGCCAGCAGTTATTCCCAGGGGGGGTACACTGAAGCTTTCTTT. Protein product: CASSYSQGGYTEAFF.

This clonotype has only a few counts. This chain uses TRBV6-5 with TRBJ1-3, with 9 bases aligning to TRBD1. The CDR3 extends over 16 amino acids. The J segment lost 3 bases and the V segment lost 2 bases, leaving 5 bases of the junction unmatched. Germline V lookup: CDR1 MNHEY, CDR2 SVGAGI. The CDR3 DNA reads TGTGCCAGCAGTTACAGCCGACAGGGGGGTGGAAACACCATATATTTT. Its translation is CASSYSRQGGGNTIYF.

This clonotype is a singleton in its sample. The chain is built from TRBV10-3 and TRBJ1-2; D remains unclear. Germline V lookup: CDR1 ENHRY, CDR2 SYGVKD. V dropped 2 bases and J dropped 3 bases, with 10 bases sitting between them. CDR3 length: 14 residues. The CDR3 region has the DNA TGTGCCATCAGTGAGAAAGCGGGCGACTATGGCTACACCTTC. This codes for CAISEKAGDYGYTF.

In this sample, this clonotype turned up a few times. V is TRBV10-1 and J is TRBJ1-1, with unresolved D. This CDR3 has 14 residues. CDR1 WNHNN and CDR2 SYGVQD come from the germline V gene (reference sequence). Trimming removed 4 bases from V and 1 base from J, with 10 bases in between. The CDR3 DNA follows: TGCGCCAGCAGTGGCACCAGGAAGAACACTGAAGCTTTCTTT. Protein product: CASSGTRKNTEAFF.

This clonotype was seen a single time. The chain couples TRBV20-1 to TRBJ2-7; D might be TRBD2 (6 bases). V lost 4 bases to trimming and J lost 7 bases, with 17 bases between them. The CDR3 is 13 residues long. CDR1 and CDR2 (germline): DFQATT, SNEGSKA (reference sequence). The CDR3 protein is CSATRVGGWEQYF. The CDR3 DNA follows: TGCAGTGCTACCAGAGTGGGAGGTTGGGAGCAGTACTTC.

This CDR3 reads CASSEEGVGDTQYF. Written as DNA, the CDR3 is TGCGCCAGCAGTGAGGAGGGAGTGGGAGATACGCAGTATTTT. V is TRBV10-1 and J is TRBJ2-3; a possible D gene is TRBD2 (5 bases). Looked up from germline, CDR1 is WNHNN and CDR2 is SYGVQD (reference sequence). With 2 bases removed from V and 5 bases from J, the gap between germline ends came to 11 bases. The CDR3 has 14 residues.

As concerns this clonotype: A junction end diverges from the germline sequence, so it may reflect a read error. The V call is TRBV6-1, the J call TRBJ1-2; D is unclear. The germline V gene has CDR1 MNHNS and CDR2 SASEGT. The CDR3 loop spans 16 amino acids. The CDR3 DNA reads TGTACCAGCAGTCGGAGTTACCTCGCGCCCGAAGGGGGCTACACCTTC. It is translated as CTSSRSYLAPEGGYTF.